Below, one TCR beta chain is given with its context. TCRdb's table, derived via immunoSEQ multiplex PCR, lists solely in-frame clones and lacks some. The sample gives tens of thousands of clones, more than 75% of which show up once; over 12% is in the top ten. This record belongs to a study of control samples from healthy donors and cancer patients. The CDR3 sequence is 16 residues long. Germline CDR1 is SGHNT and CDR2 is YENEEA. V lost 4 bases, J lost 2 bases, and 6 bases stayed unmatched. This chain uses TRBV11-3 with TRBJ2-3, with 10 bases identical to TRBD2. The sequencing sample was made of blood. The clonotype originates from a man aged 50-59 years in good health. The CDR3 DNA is TGTGCCAGCAGCTCACGGACTAGCGGTTACACAGATACGCAGTATTTT. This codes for CASSSRTSGYTDTQYF. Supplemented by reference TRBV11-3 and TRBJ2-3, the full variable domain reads EAGVVQSPRYKIIEKKQPVAFWCNPISGHNTLYWYLQNLGQGPELLIRYENEEAVDDSQLPKDRFSAERLKGVDSTLKIQPAELGDSAVYLCASSSRTSGYTDTQYFGPGTRLTVL.